The 2 T cell receptor beta chains reported below all come from one sample, sequenced in a study of cytomegalovirus exposure and HLA in healthy donors. Amplification used 60 Vbeta primers and 13 Jbeta primers. Repertoires were generated with immunoSEQ multiplex PCR, while TCRdb's copy carries only in-frame clones and drops some. The table includes approximately 79,000 clones, about 78% detected once. Sequenced input: PBMCs. These receptors all stem from a male donor in good health and CMV-seropositive.

The genes are TRBV10-3 and TRBJ1-5; a possible D gene is TRBD1 (6 bases). Looked up from germline, CDR1 is ENHRY and CDR2 is SYGVKD. The CDR3 runs 13 residues. Trimming cost V 5 bases and J 4 bases, with 9 bases left between them. As DNA, the CDR3 is TGTGCCATCAGTCCGGGACAAAATCAGCCCCAGCATTTT. Residues: CAISPGQNQPQHF.

This clone occurred once. CDR3 coding DNA: TGTGCCAGCAGTTTGGCGGGGAGCACTGAAGCTTTCTTT. This gives the protein CASSLAGSTEAFF. The chain couples TRBV27 to TRBJ1-1; D is unclear. CDR3 length equals 13 residues. CDR1 and CDR2 (germline): MNHEY, SMNVEV (reference sequence). V was shortened by 3 bases and J by 4 bases, with 9 bases between the two germline ends.